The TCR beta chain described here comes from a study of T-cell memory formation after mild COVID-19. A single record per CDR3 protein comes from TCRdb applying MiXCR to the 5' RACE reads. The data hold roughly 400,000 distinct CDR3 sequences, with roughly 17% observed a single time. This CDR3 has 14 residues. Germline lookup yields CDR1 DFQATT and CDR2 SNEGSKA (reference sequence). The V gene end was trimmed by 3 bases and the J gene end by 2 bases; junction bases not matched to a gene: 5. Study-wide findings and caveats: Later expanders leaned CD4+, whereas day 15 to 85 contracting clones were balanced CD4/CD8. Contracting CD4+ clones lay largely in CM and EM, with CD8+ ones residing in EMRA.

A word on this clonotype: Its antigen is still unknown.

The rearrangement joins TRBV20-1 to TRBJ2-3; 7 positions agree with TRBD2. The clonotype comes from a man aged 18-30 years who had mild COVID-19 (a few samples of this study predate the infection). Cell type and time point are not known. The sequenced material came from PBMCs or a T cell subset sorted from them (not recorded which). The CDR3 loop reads CSASERGPTDTQYF. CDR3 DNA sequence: TGCAGTGCTAGTGAGCGGGGCCCCACAGATACGCAGTATTTT.